The entry below gives a single T cell receptor beta chain sequence along with its context. Its antigen is unknown. The ends were cut back, 0 bases at V and 4 bases at J, with 16 bases in the middle. This CDR3 has 18 amino acids. Germline V gene data show CDR1 as LNHNV and CDR2 as YYDKDF (reference sequence). These data come from a study of beta chain features in type 1 diabetes. General observations from the study: A moderate, significant TCRB CDR3 shortening appeared in type 1 diabetes across four CD4+ subsets.

The isolated RNA, all of it, was reverse transcribed, so expressed TCRB transcripts were what got sequenced. Some clones are missing from TCRdb's copy, which holds only in-frame ones; the method was immunoSEQ multiplex PCR. Here the sample spans about 700,000 clones, around 15% being singletons. The sequence derives from a man aged 18 to 30 with type 1 diabetes. Sequenced: naive CD4+ T cells from blood. The chain couples TRBV15 to TRBJ1-6; perhaps TRBD1 as D (6 bases). The CDR3 DNA follows: TGTGCCACCAGCAGAGATCACCCAGGCAGGGGTTATAATTCACCCCTCCACTTT. It specifies CATSRDHPGRGYNSPLHF.